This T cell receptor (beta chain) was profiled in a study of blood T cell repertoires in COVID-19. The overall study: Sources were T cells, B-cell-depleted T cells, or PBMCs; the material itself was cDNA or gDNA.

Original processing notes: Amplification of reference gene primers was used by the study to estimate nucleated cell counts. Sequenced by immunoSEQ multiplex PCR; TCRdb stores in-frame clones only, minus some. V and J calls and clone size follow that table, whereas D and trimming were derived from the DNA. Of roughly 130,000 clones listed, roughly 84% are singletons. The CDR3 spans 13 residues. Deletions cut 5 bases from V and 5 bases from J, with 12 bases between. Germline values: CDR1 MNHEY, CDR2 SVGAGI. Seattle's enrolled individuals joined amid active infection and were then monitored longitudinally.

What was sequenced was peripheral blood. This receptor was obtained from a man younger than 45 with COVID-19, enrolled during active disease. The chain is built from TRBV6-5 and TRBJ1-1; D not resolved. The CDR3 DNA is TGTGCCAGCAGTCCCTCTGGAGGAACTGAAGCTTTCTTT. This codes for CASSPSGGTEAFF.